Listed here are 28 T cell receptor beta chains from one sample, sequenced in a study of shared clonotypes between healthy human individuals. Measured with immunoSEQ multiplex PCR; TCRdb has only the in-frame clones, and not every one. The sample shows 1.5 million to 2.5 million clones, over 85% of them seen only once. Naive CD8 cells were CD45RO-negative, positively selected for CCR7, excluding terminally differentiated effector memory CD45RA+ cells. The specimen sequenced was naive CD8+ T cells sorted from blood. These receptors originate from a young man in good health.

This clone was detected only a few times. The chain couples TRBV19 to TRBJ2-7; TRBD1 or TRBD2 may be the D gene (6 bases each). The CDR3 consists of 13 residues. Trimming left V 7 bases short and J 2 bases short, with 12 bases between. In germline, CDR1 is LNHDA, CDR2 SQIVND (reference sequence). CDR3 sequence: CASIGGGPYEQYF. DNA of the CDR3: TGTGCCAGTATTGGAGGGGGACCCTACGAGCAGTACTTC.

The J gene is TRBJ1-4, the V gene TRBV5-6; D possibly corresponds to TRBD1 (5 bases). The CDR3 totals 13 residues. Germline CDR1 is SGHDT and CDR2 is YYEEEE. V was shortened by 3 bases and J by 7 bases, with 10 bases between the two germline ends. The CDR3 nucleotides are TGTGCCAGCAGCTCGCCGGGGGGTGAAAAACTGTTTTTT. As protein: CASSSPGGEKLFF. The full variable domain, completed using reference TRBV5-6 and TRBJ1-4, is DAGVTQSPTHLIKTRGQQVTLRCSPKSGHDTVSWYQQALGQGPQFIFQYYEEEERQRGNFPDRFSGHQFPNYSSELNVNALLLGDSALYLCASSSPGGEKLFFGSGTQLSVL.

As regards this clone: Other DNA sequences in this specimen translate into the identical CDR3. V usage is TRBV7-9 and J usage is TRBJ2-1, with D possibly matching TRBD2 (5 bases). The CDR3 consists of 15 residues. Trimming stripped 7 bases from V and 0 bases from J, with 13 bases between. Germline CDR1 and CDR2: SEHNR and FQNEAQ (reference sequence). The CDR3: CASTSGFSSYNEQFF. CDR3 DNA: TGTGCCAGCACCTCGGGATTCAGCTCCTACAATGAGCAGTTCTTC.

The chain combines TRBV7-9 with TRBJ2-7, with a tentative D call TRBD1 (6 bases). The CDR3 has 14 residues. Germline V gene sequence: CDR1 SEHNR, CDR2 FQNEAQ (reference sequence). V was cut by 0 bases and J by 4 bases, with 10 bases left in between. The CDR3 region is CASSLARGDYEQYF. The CDR3 bases are TGTGCCAGCAGCTTAGCCAGGGGAGATTACGAGCAGTACTTC.

About this clone itself: This same CDR3 is encoded by further DNA sequences in the sample. The rearrangement links TRBV27 to TRBJ2-7; unclear D gene. CDR3 length equals 14 residues. CDR1 is MNHEY, CDR2 SMNVEV, per germline (reference sequence). Deletions cut 3 bases from V and 0 bases from J, with 9 bases between. CDR3 sequence: CASSLEPSSYEQYF. The CDR3 nucleotides read TGTGCCAGCAGTTTGGAGCCGAGCTCCTACGAGCAGTACTTC.

This clone was recorded a few times. The chain recombines TRBV19 with TRBJ2-2; D unresolved. CDR3 length: 13 amino acids. The V gene's germline CDR1 is LNHDA and CDR2 SQIVND (reference sequence). V was trimmed by 6 bases and J by 5 bases, leaving 10 bases between them. The CDR3 DNA sequence: TGTGCCAGTAGGGCCAGTATGACCGGGGAGCTGTTTTTT. It specifies CASRASMTGELFF.

J is TRBJ2-7 and V is TRBV6-5, with D tentatively TRBD1 (6 bases). Germline V gene lookup returns CDR1 MNHEY and CDR2 SVGAGI. Trimming left V 0 bases short and J 2 bases short, with 14 bases between. The CDR3 totals 16 residues. The DNA for the CDR3 is TGTGCCAGCAGTTACTCTACAGGGAGTACCGCCTACGAGCAGTACTTC. Translation: CASSYSTGSTAYEQYF.

This sequence joins TRBV2 and TRBJ1-1, with TRBD1 matching over 8 bases. CDR1 and CDR2 (germline): SNHLY, FYNNEI. This CDR3 is built from 16 residues. The V segment lost 4 bases and the J segment 0 bases; nucleotides outside the gene matches: 7. The CDR3: CASSAGQGNMNTEAFF. The CDR3 DNA follows: TGTGCCAGCAGTGCCGGACAGGGAAATATGAACACTGAAGCTTTCTTT.

The rearrangement links TRBV19 to TRBJ2-7, with 8 positions matching TRBD2. Unmatched junction bases numbered 8, after V lost 11 bases and J lost 5 bases. Germline assignment: CDR1 LNHDA and CDR2 SQIVND (reference sequence). The CDR3 is 12 amino acids. DNA of the CDR3: TGTGCCTCCCAGGCGGGGGGCAACGAGCAGTACTTC. This translates into CASQAGGNEQYF.

This rearrangement joins TRBV25-1 to TRBJ2-5, with D unclear. The CDR3 has 12 residues. V lost 5 bases and J lost 4, with 8 bases in between. Germline values: CDR1 MGHDK, CDR2 SYGVNS. This CDR3 reads CASSMLGETQYF. Here the CDR3 DNA reads TGTGCCAGCAGTATGCTAGGAGAGACCCAGTACTTC. The whole variable domain, remainder taken from reference TRBV25-1 and TRBJ2-5, is EADIYQTPRYLVIGTGKKITLECSQTMGHDKMYWYQQDPGMELHLIHYSYGVNSTEKGDLSSESTVSRIRTEHFPLTLESARPSHTSQYLCASSMLGETQYFGPGTRLLVL.

J is TRBJ2-1 and V is TRBV7-9, with D tentatively TRBD2 (6 bases). Germline-derived CDR1 and CDR2 are SEHNR and FQNEAQ (reference sequence). The CDR3 has 15 amino acids. V dropped 1 base and J dropped 6 bases, with 13 bases sitting between them. CDR3: CASSLGGEFGNEQFF. CDR3 sequence (DNA): TGTGCCAGCAGCTTAGGGGGGGAGTTCGGCAATGAGCAGTTCTTC.

This chain links TRBV27 with TRBJ1-2; the D is unclear. Germline-derived CDR1 and CDR2 are MNHEY and SMNVEV (reference sequence). The V and J ends lost 3 bases and 4 bases respectively, with 12 bases between them. CDR3 length equals 14 residues. DNA for the CDR3: TGTGCCAGCAGTTTCTCGGAGGACCCCTATGGCTACACCTTC. It is translated as CASSFSEDPYGYTF.

The genes are TRBV7-6 and TRBJ2-3; no clear D. The ends were cut back, 0 bases at V and 3 bases at J, with 7 bases in the middle. Germline lookup yields CDR1 SGHVS and CDR2 FNYEAQ. There are 14 residues in the CDR3. The CDR3 region is CASSLAGRTDTQYF. The CDR3 DNA follows: TGTGCCAGCAGCTTAGCTGGTAGGACAGATACGCAGTATTTT.

CDR3 sequence (DNA): TGTGCCAGTACCTTTATGGCAGGGGACTCCTACGAGCAGTACTTC. It encodes CASTFMAGDSYEQYF. V and J are TRBV28 and TRBJ2-7, with a tentative D call TRBD1 (6 bases). Between the trimmed V and J ends, which lost 9 bases and 0 bases, there was a span of 18 bases. The length of the CDR3 is 15 residues. Germline V gene data show CDR1 as MDHEN and CDR2 as SYDVKM.

J is TRBJ2-2 and V is TRBV7-9; TRBD1 is a possible D gene (5 bases). The V end lost 5 bases, the J end lost 2 bases, and 15 bases lay between the germline ends. Germline V gene data show CDR1 as SEHNR and CDR2 as FQNEAQ (reference sequence). This CDR3 is 16 amino acids long. The DNA of the CDR3 is TGTGCCAGCAGCCACCCCCTAGGGGCCAACACCGGGGAGCTGTTTTTT. Translation gives CASSHPLGANTGELFF.

The rearrangement links TRBV5-1 to TRBJ1-1; a possible D gene is TRBD1 (5 bases). The V gene's germline CDR1 is SGHRS and CDR2 YFSETQ. The CDR3 consists of 14 residues. V shed 4 bases and J shed 5 bases, with 15 bases lying between them. CDR3 protein: CASSQDSFGTEAFF. CDR3 DNA: TGCGCCAGCAGCCAAGACAGCTTCGGGACTGAAGCTTTCTTT.

This clone was found a few times. The chain couples TRBV5-1 to TRBJ1-6; the D gene is possibly TRBD1 (6 bases). CDR1 and CDR2 (germline): SGHRS, YFSETQ. The V end was cut by 4 bases, the J end by 10 bases, with 24 bases between. The CDR3 totals 17 residues. Here the CDR3 DNA reads TGCGCCAGCAGCCCAGCGGGGGCAGGGCCGAAGGGATCACCCCTCCACTTT. Translating gives CASSPAGAGPKGSPLHF. Variable domain in full (rest from reference TRBV5-1 and TRBJ1-6): KAGVTQTPRYLIKTRGQQVTLSCSPISGHRSVSWYQQTPGQGLQFLFEYFSETQRNKGNFPGRFSGRQFSNSRSEMNVSTLELGDSALYLCASSPAGAGPKGSPLHFGNGTRLTVT.

The genes are TRBV7-9 and TRBJ2-1; TRBD1 matches at 9 bases. CDR1 and CDR2 (germline): SEHNR, FQNEAQ (reference sequence). Trimming cost V 1 base and J 5 bases; bases outside gene matches: 12. This CDR3 contains 18 residues. For the CDR3, the DNA is TGTGCCAGCAGCTTAGGACAGGGACAGGGAGTTAGCCACAATGAGCAGTTCTTC. Its translation: CASSLGQGQGVSHNEQFF.

This clone was detected once. The rearrangement joins TRBV7-6 to TRBJ2-7; D perhaps matches TRBD2 (6 bases). This CDR3 spans 19 amino acids. The ends were cut back, 1 base at V and 0 bases at J, with 22 bases in the middle. Per germline, CDR1 SGHVS and CDR2 FNYEAQ. The chain's CDR3 is CASSLEATSWGLSSYEQYF. The CDR3 region has the DNA TGTGCCAGCAGCTTAGAGGCTACTAGCTGGGGATTAAGCTCCTACGAGCAGTACTTC.

The rearrangement links TRBV30 to TRBJ1-3; D gene uncertain. This CDR3 has 16 residues. V was clipped by 1 base and J by 0 bases, with 13 bases between them. Germline CDR1 and CDR2: GTSNPN and SVGIG (reference sequence). CDR3 sequence (DNA): TGTGCCTGGAGTGGTAGCAGCCGGTTCTCTGGAAACACCATATATTTT. Its protein is CAWSGSSRFSGNTIYF.

The rearrangement joins TRBV10-2 to TRBJ2-7; 7 bases align to TRBD2. With 5 bases clipped from V and 0 bases from J, the junction kept 7 bases outside the gene matches. The CDR3 runs 15 residues. CDR1 and CDR2 (germline): WSHSY, SAAADI. The DNA for the CDR3 is TGCGCCAGCAGTATTAGCGGGCCGAGCTCCTACGAGCAGTACTTC. It yields the protein CASSISGPSSYEQYF.

CDR3: CASSLMRQGADEQYF. The DNA for the CDR3 is TGCGCCAGCAGCTTAATGCGGCAGGGGGCGGACGAGCAGTACTTC. The rearrangement uses TRBV5-1 and TRBJ2-7, with 8 bases fitting TRBD1. The ends lost 2 bases at V and 5 bases at J; junction bases unmatched: 9. Germline-derived CDR1 and CDR2 are SGHRS and YFSETQ. There are 15 residues in the CDR3.

The V gene is TRBV30, the J gene TRBJ1-3; no reliable D call. This CDR3 has 16 residues. V lost 2 bases, J lost 0 bases, and 14 bases lay in between. Per germline, CDR1 GTSNPN and CDR2 SVGIG (reference sequence). The CDR3 sequence is CAWSRVREGSGNTIYF. As DNA, the CDR3 is TGTGCCTGGAGTAGGGTGAGAGAGGGCTCTGGAAACACCATATATTTT. Drawing the rest from reference TRBV30 and TRBJ1-3, the complete variable domain is SQTIHQWPATLVQPVGSPLSLECTVEGTSNPNLYWYRQAAGRGLQLLFYSVGIGQISSEVPQNLSASRPQDRQFILSSKKLLLSDSGFYLCAWSRVREGSGNTIYFGEGSWLTVV.

This chain connects TRBV4-3 to TRBJ2-7; either TRBD1 or TRBD2 may supply D (5 bases each). The CDR3 totals 14 residues. Per germline, CDR1 LGHNA and CDR2 YSLEER. V was cut by 4 bases and J by 0 bases, with 10 bases left in between. This CDR3 is CASSLGTVSYEQYF. The CDR3 region has the DNA TGCGCCAGCAGCCTCGGGACGGTCTCCTACGAGCAGTACTTC.

The chain recombines TRBV6-5 with TRBJ2-3; 11 nucleotides align to TRBD2. Germline V lookup: CDR1 MNHEY, CDR2 SVGAGI. The CDR3 is 13 residues long. V lost 4 bases, J lost 6 bases, and 0 bases stayed unmatched. The CDR3 nucleotides read TGTGCCAGCAGTTCTAGCGGGGGGGATACGCAGTATTTT. It translates to CASSSSGGDTQYF.

The V and J genes are TRBV28 and TRBJ2-7; the match to TRBD2 covers 8 bases. The CDR3 runs 15 residues. The V and J ends lost 3 bases and 1 base, in that order; junction bases with no gene match: 5. Germline lookup yields CDR1 MDHEN and CDR2 SYDVKM. CDR3 loop: CASSFSTGGSYEQYF. The CDR3 nucleotides read TGTGCCAGCAGTTTCTCAACGGGGGGGTCCTACGAGCAGTACTTC.

The chain uses TRBV27 and TRBJ1-1, with D unclear. V was shortened by 7 bases and J by 1 base, with 13 bases between the two germline ends. The CDR3 is 14 amino acids. Germline-derived CDR1 and CDR2 are MNHEY and SMNVEV (reference sequence). CDR3 coding DNA: TGTGCCAGCAACCCGGACCCGGGGAACACTGAAGCTTTCTTT. This sequence encodes CASNPDPGNTEAFF.

This clone was picked up one time. V and J are TRBV10-2 and TRBJ2-7; a weak D match, TRBD1 (6 bases). The ends were cut back, 5 bases at V and 5 bases at J, with 16 bases in the middle. This CDR3 is built from 14 residues. The V gene's germline CDR1 is WSHSY and CDR2 SAAADI. DNA of the CDR3: TGCGCCAGCAGTCCCCTGCAGGGGTCGGACGAGCAGTACTTC. It specifies CASSPLQGSDEQYF.